This T cell receptor beta chain originates from a study of radiotherapy plus CTLA-4 blockade in lung cancer. Germline V gene data show CDR1 as SGHAT and CDR2 as FQNNGV. Trimming removed 1 base from V and 6 bases from J, with 13 bases in between. CDR3 length equals 15 residues. TCRdb's table, derived via immunoSEQ multiplex PCR, lists solely in-frame clones and lacks some. The repertoire consists of 51,000 or so clones, with less than 85% occurring once and the leading ten covering around 10%. The chain joins TRBV11-2 to TRBJ2-1, with a tentative D call TRBD2 (6 bases). The clonotype originates from a human donor with non-small cell lung cancer who had stable disease on radiotherapy plus ipilimumab. The sequencing here drew on peripheral blood, taken from a patient treated with radiotherapy plus ipilimumab. CDR3 bases: TGTGCCAGCAGCTTAGGGACCGTGGGGGGCAATGAGCAGTTCTTC. This encodes CASSLGTVGGNEQFF.